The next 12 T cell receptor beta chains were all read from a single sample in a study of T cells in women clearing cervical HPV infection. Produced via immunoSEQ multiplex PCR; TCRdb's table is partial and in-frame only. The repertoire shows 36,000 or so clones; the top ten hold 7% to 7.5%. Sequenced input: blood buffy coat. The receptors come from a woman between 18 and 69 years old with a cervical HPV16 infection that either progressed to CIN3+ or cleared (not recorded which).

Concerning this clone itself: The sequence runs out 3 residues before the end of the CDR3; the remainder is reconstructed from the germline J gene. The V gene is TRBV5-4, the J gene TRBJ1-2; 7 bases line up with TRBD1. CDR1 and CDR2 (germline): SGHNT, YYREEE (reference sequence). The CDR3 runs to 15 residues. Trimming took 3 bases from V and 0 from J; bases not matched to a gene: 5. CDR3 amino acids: CASSSGQSTNYGYTF. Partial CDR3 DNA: TGTGCCAGCAGCTCGGGACAGAGCACTAACTATGGC.

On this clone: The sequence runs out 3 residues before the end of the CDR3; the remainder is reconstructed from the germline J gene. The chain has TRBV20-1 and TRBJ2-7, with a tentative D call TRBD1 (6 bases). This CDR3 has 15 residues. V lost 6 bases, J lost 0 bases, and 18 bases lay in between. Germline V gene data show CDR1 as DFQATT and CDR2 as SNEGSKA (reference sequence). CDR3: CSASLPGTPSYEQYF. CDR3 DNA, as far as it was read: TGCAGTGCCTCCCTCCCCGGGACACCCTCCTACGAG.

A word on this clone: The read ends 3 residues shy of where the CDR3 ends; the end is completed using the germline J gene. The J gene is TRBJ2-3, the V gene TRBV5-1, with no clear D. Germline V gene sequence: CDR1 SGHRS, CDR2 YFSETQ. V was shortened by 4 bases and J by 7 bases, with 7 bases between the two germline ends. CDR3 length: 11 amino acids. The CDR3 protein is CASSGLNTQYF. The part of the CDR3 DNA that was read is TGCGCCAGCAGCGGCTTGAATACG.

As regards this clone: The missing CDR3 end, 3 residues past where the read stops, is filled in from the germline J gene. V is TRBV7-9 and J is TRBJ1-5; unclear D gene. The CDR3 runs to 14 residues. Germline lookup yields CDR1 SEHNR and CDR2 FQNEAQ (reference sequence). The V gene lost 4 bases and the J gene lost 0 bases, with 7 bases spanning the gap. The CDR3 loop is CASSSVNSNQPQHF. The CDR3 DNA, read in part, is TGTGCCAGCAGCTCGGTAAATAGCAATCAGCCC.

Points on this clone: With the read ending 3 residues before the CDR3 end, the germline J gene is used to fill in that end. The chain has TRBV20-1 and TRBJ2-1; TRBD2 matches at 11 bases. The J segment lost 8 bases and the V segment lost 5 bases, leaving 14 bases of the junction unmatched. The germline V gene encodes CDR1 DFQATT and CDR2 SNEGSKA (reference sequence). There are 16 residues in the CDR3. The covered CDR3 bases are TGCAGTGCTCCCGACCCGACTAGCGGGATGGGCGATGAG. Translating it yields CSAPDPTSGMGDE. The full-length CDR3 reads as CSAPDPTSGMGDEQFF.

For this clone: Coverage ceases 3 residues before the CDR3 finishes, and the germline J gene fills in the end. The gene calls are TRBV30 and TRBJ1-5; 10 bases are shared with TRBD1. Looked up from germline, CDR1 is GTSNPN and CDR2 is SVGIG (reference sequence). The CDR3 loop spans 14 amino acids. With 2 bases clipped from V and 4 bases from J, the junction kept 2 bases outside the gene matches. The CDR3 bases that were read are TGTGCCTGGAGTACGGGACAGGGGAATCAGCCC. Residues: CAWSTGQGNQP. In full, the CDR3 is CAWSTGQGNQPQHF.

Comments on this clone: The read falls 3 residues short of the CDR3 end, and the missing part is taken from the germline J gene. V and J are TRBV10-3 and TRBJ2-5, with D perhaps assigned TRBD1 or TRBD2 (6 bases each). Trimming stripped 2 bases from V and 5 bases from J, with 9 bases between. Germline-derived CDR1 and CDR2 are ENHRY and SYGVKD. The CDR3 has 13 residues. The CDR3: CAISETGRETQYF. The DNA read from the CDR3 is TGTGCCATCAGTGAGACAGGGAGGGAGACC.

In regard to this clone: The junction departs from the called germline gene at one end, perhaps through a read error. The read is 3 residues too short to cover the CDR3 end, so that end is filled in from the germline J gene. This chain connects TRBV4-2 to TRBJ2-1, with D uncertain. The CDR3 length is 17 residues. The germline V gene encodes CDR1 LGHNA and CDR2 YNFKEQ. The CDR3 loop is CASSQTSTELIYNEQFF. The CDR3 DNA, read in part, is TGCGCCAGCAGCCAAACCTCTACAGAGCTGATTTACAATGAG.

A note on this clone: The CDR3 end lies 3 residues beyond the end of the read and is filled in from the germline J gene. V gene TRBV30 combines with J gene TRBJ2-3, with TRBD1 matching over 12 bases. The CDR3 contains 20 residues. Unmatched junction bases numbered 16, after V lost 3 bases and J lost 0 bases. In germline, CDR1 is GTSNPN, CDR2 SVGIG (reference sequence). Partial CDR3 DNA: TGTGCCTGGAGCAGCCTAATCCCGGGACAGGGGGCTCTGAGCACAGATACG. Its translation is CAWSSLIPGQGALSTDT. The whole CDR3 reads CAWSSLIPGQGALSTDTQYF.

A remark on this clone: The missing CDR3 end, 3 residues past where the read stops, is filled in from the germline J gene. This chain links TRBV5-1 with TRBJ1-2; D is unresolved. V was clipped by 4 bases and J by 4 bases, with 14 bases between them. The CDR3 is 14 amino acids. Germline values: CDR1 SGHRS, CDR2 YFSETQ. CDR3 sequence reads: CASSEEGFGYGYTF. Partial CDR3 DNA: TGCGCCAGCAGCGAGGAGGGCTTCGGCTATGGC.

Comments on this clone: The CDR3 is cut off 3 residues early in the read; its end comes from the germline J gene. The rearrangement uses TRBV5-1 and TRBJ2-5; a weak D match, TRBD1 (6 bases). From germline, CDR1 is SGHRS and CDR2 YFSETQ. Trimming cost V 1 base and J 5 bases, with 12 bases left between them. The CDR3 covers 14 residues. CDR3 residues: CASSLKGVGETQYF. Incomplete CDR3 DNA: TGCGCCAGCAGCTTGAAGGGGGTCGGGGAGACC.

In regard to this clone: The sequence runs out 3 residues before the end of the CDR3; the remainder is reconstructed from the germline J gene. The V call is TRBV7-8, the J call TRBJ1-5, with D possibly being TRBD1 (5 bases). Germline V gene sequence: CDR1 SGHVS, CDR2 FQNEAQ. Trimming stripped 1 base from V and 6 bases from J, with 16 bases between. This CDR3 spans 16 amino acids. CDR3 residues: CASSLGAGNMRQPQHF. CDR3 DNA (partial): TGTGCCAGCAGCTTAGGGGCAGGGAATATGCGTCAGCCC.